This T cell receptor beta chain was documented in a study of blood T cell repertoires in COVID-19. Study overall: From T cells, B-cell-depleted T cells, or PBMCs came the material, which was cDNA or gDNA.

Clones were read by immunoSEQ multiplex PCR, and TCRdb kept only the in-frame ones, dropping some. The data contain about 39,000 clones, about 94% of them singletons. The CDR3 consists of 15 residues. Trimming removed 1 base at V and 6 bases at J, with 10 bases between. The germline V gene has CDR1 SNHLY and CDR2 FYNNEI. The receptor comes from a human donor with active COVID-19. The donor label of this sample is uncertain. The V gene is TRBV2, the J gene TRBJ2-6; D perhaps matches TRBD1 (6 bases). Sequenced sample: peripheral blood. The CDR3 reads CASSEDRVMANVLTF. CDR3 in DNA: TGTGCCAGCAGTGAAGACAGGGTTATGGCCAACGTCCTGACTTTC.